Following are 9 T cell receptor beta chains from one sample sequenced in a study of T cells in Graves' hyperthyroidism and ophthalmopathy. Amplification yielded TCR beta CDR3 regions, with RNA transcripts as the source. The HTBI primer set was used in a first-round RT-PCR of the TCR CDR3. Using its own MiXCR run on the multiplex PCR reads, TCRdb lists one record per CDR3 protein. The table records 650,000 to 800,000 distinct CDR3 sequences, 45% of them present only once. Sequencing used peripheral blood or thyroid tissue (not recorded which). Receptors were obtained from an adult man with Graves' disease, either hyperthyroidism or ophthalmopathy (not recorded which).

This clonotype has a count of ten or more. This chain joins TRBV5-1 and TRBJ1-2, with 9 bases fitting TRBD1. Germline V gives CDR1 SGHRS, CDR2 YFSETQ. This CDR3 region has 15 residues. V shed 2 bases, J shed 3 bases, and the junction held 5 bases outside the gene matches. CDR3 sequence (DNA): TGCGCCAGCAGCTTCCTCCGGGACAGGGACTATGGCTACACCTTC. Translation gives CASSFLRDRDYGYTF.

The chain couples TRBV9 to TRBJ1-6, with D uncertain. The CDR3 has 14 amino acids. Germline CDR1 and CDR2: SGDLS and YYNGEE. V was trimmed by 5 bases and J by 10 bases, leaving 16 bases between them. CDR3: CASRPGGMGSPLHF. In DNA, the CDR3 is TGTGCCAGCAGACCGGGAGGGATGGGATCACCCCTCCACTTT.

The chain links TRBV24-1 to TRBJ1-5; 10 positions match TRBD1. This CDR3 comprises 15 residues. Trimming removed 7 bases from V and 1 base from J; junction bases left unmatched: 3. Germline lookup yields CDR1 KGHDR and CDR2 SFDVKD. The CDR3 is CATSSTGGSNQPQHF. The CDR3 region has the DNA TGTGCCACCAGCTCGACAGGGGGCAGCAATCAGCCCCAGCATTTT.

This chain's CDR3 is CAISEAHNRGLRYEQYF. CDR3 nucleotide sequence: TGTGCCATCAGTGAGGCCCATAACAGGGGGCTTCGGTACGAGCAGTACTTC. This chain uses TRBV10-3 with TRBJ2-7; 9 bases fit TRBD1. This CDR3 region has 17 residues. Trimming removed 2 bases from V and 4 bases from J; junction bases left unmatched: 12. The germline CDR1 and CDR2 sequences are ENHRY and SYGVKD.

This clonotype was recorded at least ten times. This sequence joins TRBV25-1 and TRBJ1-2, with D unresolved. This CDR3 is 13 amino acids long. Germline lookup yields CDR1 MGHDK and CDR2 SYGVNS. The V gene lost 2 bases and the J gene lost 2 bases, with 6 bases spanning the gap. In nucleotides, the CDR3 is TGTGCCAGCAGTGAACATGGAAACTATGGCTACACCTTC. Protein: CASSEHGNYGYTF.

This rearrangement joins TRBV6-1 to TRBJ2-2; 8 bases line up with TRBD1. The CDR3 has 15 amino acids. V lost 2 bases, J lost 5 bases, and 4 bases stayed unmatched. Germline V lookup: CDR1 MNHNS, CDR2 SASEGT. Here the CDR3 DNA reads TGTGCCAGCAGTGAAAATCGACAGGGGACCGGGGAGCTGTTTTTT. Protein sequence: CASSENRQGTGELFF.

In this sample, this clonotype turned up once. The rearrangement joins TRBV6-1 to TRBJ2-7; unclear D gene. V lost 8 bases to trimming and J lost 0 bases, with 14 bases between them. Germline CDR1 is MNHNS and CDR2 is SASEGT. This CDR3 is 14 amino acids long. The CDR3 nucleotides are TGTGCCAGCTCACCACCGACGAACTCCTACGAGCAGTACTTC. Its translation: CASSPPTNSYEQYF.

V usage is TRBV27 and J usage is TRBJ2-6; TRBD1 or TRBD2 may be the D gene (5 bases each). V dropped 3 bases and J dropped 0 bases, with 12 bases sitting between them. The CDR3 is 17 amino acids. Germline lookup yields CDR1 MNHEY and CDR2 SMNVEV (reference sequence). CDR3 DNA sequence: TGTGCCAGCAGTTTGGGACCGTTCCTCTCTGGGGCCAACGTCCTGACTTTC. Translating gives CASSLGPFLSGANVLTF.

This clonotype was recorded many times. The chain uses TRBV13 and TRBJ1-1; maybe TRBD1 (6 bases). The CDR3 spans 14 residues. The V gene lost 6 bases and the J gene lost 6 bases, with 17 bases spanning the gap. Germline CDR1 is PRHDT and CDR2 is FYEKMQ (reference sequence). CDR3 nucleotide sequence: TGTGCCAGCAGTAAGATACAGGGAGGCGCTGAAGCTTTCTTT. Translating it yields CASSKIQGGAEAFF.